These 21 T cell receptor beta chains came from one sample sequenced in a study of cytomegalovirus exposure and HLA in healthy donors (dated by TCRdb to 2017 to 2019). Library construction relied on the immunoSEQ multiplex PCR assay. For the multiplex PCR, a mixture combining 60 forward primers for TCR Vbeta segments and 13 reverse primers for TCR Jbeta segments was used. As stored in TCRdb, this immuneACCESS dataset retains in-frame rearrangements with V and J assigned. A fraction of the clones does not appear; measured against another copy, unresolved V genes explain less than half of the discrepancy, and the remainder lacks a known reason. The table for this sample lists about 200,000 clones; approximately 85% of them were counted only once. The top ten clonotypes cover about 2.6% of the sample. Sequences were obtained from PBMCs. The receptors derive from a woman between 40 and 50 years old in good health and CMV-seronegative.

The chain combines TRBV28 with TRBJ1-2; D is possibly TRBD1 (6 bases). Trimming took off 10 bases at V and 3 bases at J, with 18 bases between the two ends. In germline, CDR1 is MDHEN, CDR2 SYDVKM. This CDR3 region has 14 residues. CDR3 residues: CATQRPTGHYGYTF. The CDR3 nucleotides are TGTGCCACCCAAAGACCGACAGGCCACTATGGCTACACCTTC.

This clone was observed once. V gene TRBV4-1 combines with J gene TRBJ2-7; 11 bases line up with TRBD2. Germline-derived CDR1 and CDR2 are MGHRA and YSYEKL. The CDR3 is made up of 15 amino acids. V lost 2 bases, J lost 6 bases, and 6 bases stayed unmatched. CDR3 in DNA: TGCGCCAGCAGCCAAATCGGCCTAGCGGGAGGCGAGCAGTACTTC. Protein product: CASSQIGLAGGEQYF.

This sequence joins TRBV2 and TRBJ1-2; D gene uncertain. Trimming left V 2 bases short and J 4 bases short, with 14 bases between. Looked up from germline, CDR1 is SNHLY and CDR2 is FYNNEI. CDR3 size: 15 residues. The CDR3 DNA reads as TGTGCCAGCAGTGAACTTAAAGGAGTTAGCTATGGCTACACCTTC. Its protein is CASSELKGVSYGYTF.

The chain employs TRBV4-2 and TRBJ2-1, with 16 bases identical to TRBD2. Germline-derived CDR1 and CDR2 are LGHNA and YNFKEQ. This CDR3 has 17 residues. Losses at the gene ends were 3 bases for V and 7 bases for J; bases not matched to a gene: 6. In DNA, the CDR3 is TGTGCCAGCAGCCACGCCGGGACTAGCGGGAGGGCGAATGAGCAGTTCTTC. Protein product: CASSHAGTSGRANEQFF.

V usage is TRBV28 and J usage is TRBJ1-1; TRBD1 is a possible D gene (6 bases). The V gene's germline CDR1 is MDHEN and CDR2 SYDVKM. Trimming took 9 bases from V and 1 from J, leaving 15 bases between them. The CDR3 length is 14 residues. The CDR3 spells CASTSGGGNTEAFF. CDR3 coding DNA: TGTGCCAGTACTTCTGGGGGCGGGAACACTGAAGCTTTCTTT. The full variable domain, its missing parts supplied by reference TRBV28 and TRBJ1-1, is DVKVTQSSRYLVKRTGEKVFLECVQDMDHENMFWYRQDPGLGLRLIYFSYDVKMKEKGDIPEGYSVSREKKERFSLILESASTNQTSMYLCASTSGGGNTEAFFGQGTRLTVV.

As regards this clone: This sample also contains other DNA sequences that code for the same CDR3. CDR3 amino acids: CASSLQGGQPQHF. CDR3 DNA sequence: TGTGCCAGCAGTCTACAGGGTGGCCAGCCCCAGCATTTT. This chain uses TRBV28 with TRBJ1-5, with D perhaps TRBD1 (6 bases). This CDR3 comprises 13 residues. V shed 5 bases and J shed 7 bases, with 12 bases lying between them. CDR1 and CDR2 from the germline V gene are MDHEN and SYDVKM.

V is TRBV6-1 and J is TRBJ2-7; D perhaps matches TRBD2 (5 bases). CDR3 length: 15 amino acids. Germline lookup yields CDR1 MNHNS and CDR2 SASEGT. V was trimmed by 0 bases and J by 4 bases, leaving 13 bases between them. The CDR3 region is CASSEAMVALYEQYF. The CDR3 DNA reads TGTGCCAGCAGTGAAGCGATGGTAGCGCTTTACGAGCAGTACTTC.

V gene TRBV9 combines with J gene TRBJ1-1; the D is unclear. The CDR3 is made up of 14 amino acids. The germline V gene has CDR1 SGDLS and CDR2 YYNGEE. Trimming stripped 3 bases from V and 7 bases from J, with 16 bases between. CDR3 sequence reads: CASSGPLITHEAFF. In DNA form, the CDR3 reads TGTGCCAGCAGCGGCCCGTTAATTACTCATGAAGCTTTCTTT. Based on the CDR3 plus reference TRBV9 and TRBJ1-1, the full variable domain is DSGVTQTPKHLITATGQRVTLRCSPRSGDLSVYWYQQSLDQGLQFLIQYYNGEERAKGNILERFSAQQFPDLHSELNLSSLELGDSALYFCASSGPLITHEAFFGQGTRLTVV.

The rearrangement uses TRBV6-1 and TRBJ2-1, with 7 nucleotides matching TRBD2. The CDR3 runs to 14 residues. The trim removed 5 bases at V and 3 bases at J, leaving 4 bases unmatched. CDR1 is MNHNS, CDR2 SASEGT, per germline. This chain's CDR3 is CASSTGGSYNEQFF. The CDR3 bases are TGTGCCAGCAGTACTGGCGGGAGCTACAATGAGCAGTTCTTC.

The V gene is TRBV30, the J gene TRBJ2-3; TRBD2 aligns across 7 bases. The CDR3 length is 16 residues. CDR1 GTSNPN and CDR2 SVGIG come from the germline V gene (reference sequence). J gave up 3 bases and V 2 bases, and 11 bases lay outside the gene matches. The DNA for the CDR3 is TGTGCCTGGAGTAATTGGGCGGGAGTGGTGACAGATACGCAGTATTTT. Translating gives CAWSNWAGVVTDTQYF.

The chain is built from TRBV6-6 and TRBJ2-3; the D gene is possibly TRBD2 (6 bases). Per germline, CDR1 MNHNY and CDR2 SVGAGI (reference sequence). V lost 6 bases and J 3 bases, leaving 16 bases between the germline ends. The CDR3 is 15 amino acids. The CDR3 spells CASRAGRSWTDTQYF. In DNA form, the CDR3 reads TGTGCCAGCAGGGCAGGGAGGAGTTGGACAGATACGCAGTATTTT.

In this sample, this clone turned up a few times. The J gene is TRBJ2-2, the V gene TRBV27, with D uncertain. Looked up from germline, CDR1 is MNHEY and CDR2 is SMNVEV (reference sequence). Trimming cost V 7 bases and J 1 base, with 16 bases left between them. This CDR3 region has 16 residues. CDR3 in DNA: TGTGCCAGCACCCCCGACTTCCAAGTGAACACCGGGGAGCTGTTTTTT. This encodes CASTPDFQVNTGELFF.

The chain joins TRBV19 to TRBJ2-7; D is possibly TRBD2 (5 bases). This CDR3 region has 11 residues. CDR1 LNHDA and CDR2 SQIVND come from the germline V gene (reference sequence). V was trimmed by 7 bases and J by 3 bases, leaving 7 bases between them. This CDR3 is CASTGGYEQYF. The CDR3 DNA follows: TGTGCCAGTACCGGAGGCTACGAGCAGTACTTC. Together with reference TRBV19 and TRBJ2-7, the CDR3 gives the full variable domain: DGGITQSPKYLFRKEGQNVTLSCEQNLNHDAMYWYRQDPGQGLRLIYYSQIVNDFQKGDIAEGYSVSREKKESFPLTVTSAQKNPTAFYLCASTGGYEQYFGPGTRLTVT.

This clone has only a few counts. V is TRBV2 and J is TRBJ1-4; D might be TRBD1 (5 bases). CDR3 size: 14 residues. V lost 3 bases and J lost 1, with 6 bases in between. Germline CDR1 reads SNHLY; CDR2 reads FYNNEI. The DNA for the CDR3 is TGTGCCAGCAGTGATAGGGGAACTAATGAAAAACTGTTTTTT. Protein: CASSDRGTNEKLFF.

This chain links TRBV18 with TRBJ2-1; 11 bases are shared with TRBD1. V trimming: 1 base; J trimming: 5 bases; junction bases outside the gene matches: 4. The CDR3 has 16 amino acids. CDR1 and CDR2 (germline): KGHSH, LQKENI. The CDR3 nucleotides read TGTGCCAGCTCACCACTCGGACAGGGGGCGCACAATGAGCAGTTCTTC. Translated: CASSPLGQGAHNEQFF.

V is TRBV19 and J is TRBJ2-7; 14 bases align to TRBD2. The CDR3 is 17 residues long. The germline CDR1 and CDR2 sequences are LNHDA and SQIVND (reference sequence). After removal of 4 bases from V and 3 bases from J, the junction contained 8 bases not matched to a gene. The CDR3 sequence is CASSSALTSGRVYEQYF. The CDR3 coding sequence is TGTGCCAGTAGTAGCGCCCTGACTAGCGGGAGGGTCTACGAGCAGTACTTC.

This sequence joins TRBV25-1 and TRBJ2-3; perhaps TRBD1 as D (6 bases). Germline-derived CDR1 and CDR2 are MGHDK and SYGVNS. The V end was cut by 4 bases, the J end by 1 base, with 18 bases between. CDR3 length: 17 residues. In DNA, the CDR3 is TGTGCCAGCAGTGCCCCGGTCCGGGACACCGGCACAGATACGCAGTATTTT. Its protein product is CASSAPVRDTGTDTQYF.

The rearrangement joins TRBV10-1 to TRBJ2-3, with 13 bases that match TRBD2. The V gene end was trimmed by 4 bases and the J gene end by 5 bases; junction bases not matched to a gene: 9. Germline assignment: CDR1 WNHNN and CDR2 SYGVQD (reference sequence). The CDR3 has 17 amino acids. The CDR3 nucleotides are TGCGCCAGCAGTGCGACACGACTAGCGGGAGGCCTAGATACGCAGTATTTT. Its translation: CASSATRLAGGLDTQYF.

CDR3 nucleotide sequence: TGCGCCAGCAGCCAAGACAACAGGGACTACGAGCAGTACTTC. Translated, it gives CASSQDNRDYEQYF. The V call is TRBV4-1, the J call TRBJ2-5; D perhaps matches TRBD1 (6 bases). The DNA end lines up better with TRBJ2-7; the J call may be wrong. CDR1 and CDR2 from the germline V gene are MGHRA and YSYEKL. The CDR3 runs 14 residues.

The V call is TRBV28, the J call TRBJ2-7; 7 nucleotides line up with TRBD2. The V segment lost 3 bases and the J segment 5 bases; nucleotides outside the gene matches: 7. The CDR3 is 14 residues long. Germline loops: CDR1 MDHEN, CDR2 SYDVKM. The CDR3 nucleotides are TGTGCCAGCAGTTTTTGGCGGGAGACCAACGAGCAGTACTTC. Protein product: CASSFWRETNEQYF.

The chain uses TRBV9 and TRBJ2-7; 8 nucleotides line up with TRBD2. There are 13 residues in the CDR3. Germline-derived CDR1 and CDR2 are SGDLS and YYNGEE. J was trimmed by 6 bases and V by 4 bases; bases with no gene match: 6. CDR3 protein: CASSLGTSLEQYF. The CDR3 coding sequence is TGTGCCAGCAGCCTTGGGACTAGTCTCGAGCAGTACTTC.